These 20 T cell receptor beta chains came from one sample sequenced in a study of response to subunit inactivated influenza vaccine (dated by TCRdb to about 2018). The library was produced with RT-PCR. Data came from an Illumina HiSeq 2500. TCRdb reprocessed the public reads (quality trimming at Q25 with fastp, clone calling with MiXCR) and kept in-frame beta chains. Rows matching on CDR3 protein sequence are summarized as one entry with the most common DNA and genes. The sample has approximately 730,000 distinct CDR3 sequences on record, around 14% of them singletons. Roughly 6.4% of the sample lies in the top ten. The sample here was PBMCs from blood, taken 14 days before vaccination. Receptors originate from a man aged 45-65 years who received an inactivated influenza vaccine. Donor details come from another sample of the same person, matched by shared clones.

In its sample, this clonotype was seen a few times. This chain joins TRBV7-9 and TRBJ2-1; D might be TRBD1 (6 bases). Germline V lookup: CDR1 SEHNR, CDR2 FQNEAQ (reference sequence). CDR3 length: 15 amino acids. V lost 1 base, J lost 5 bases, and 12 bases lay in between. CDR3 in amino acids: CASSLGLDRNNEQFF. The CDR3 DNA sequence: TGTGCCAGCAGCTTAGGCCTTGACAGGAACAATGAGCAGTTCTTC. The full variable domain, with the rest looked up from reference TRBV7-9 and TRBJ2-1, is DTGVSQNPRHKITKRGQNVTFRCDPISEHNRLYWYRQTLGQGPEFLTYFQNEAQLEKSRLLSDRFSAERPKGSFSTLEIQRTEQGDSAMYLCASSLGLDRNNEQFFGPGTRLTVL.

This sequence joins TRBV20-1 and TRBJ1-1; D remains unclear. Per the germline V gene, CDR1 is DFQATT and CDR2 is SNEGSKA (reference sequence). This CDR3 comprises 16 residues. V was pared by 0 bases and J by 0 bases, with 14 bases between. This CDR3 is CSARDGRPVMNTEAFF. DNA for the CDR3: TGCAGTGCTAGAGATGGTCGCCCGGTAATGAACACTGAAGCTTTCTTT.

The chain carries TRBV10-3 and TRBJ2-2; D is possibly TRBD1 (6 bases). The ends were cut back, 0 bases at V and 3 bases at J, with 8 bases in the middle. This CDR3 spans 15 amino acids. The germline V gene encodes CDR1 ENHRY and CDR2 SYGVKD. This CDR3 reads CAISESTGYTGELFF. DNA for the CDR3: TGTGCCATCAGTGAGTCGACAGGCTACACCGGGGAGCTGTTTTTT.

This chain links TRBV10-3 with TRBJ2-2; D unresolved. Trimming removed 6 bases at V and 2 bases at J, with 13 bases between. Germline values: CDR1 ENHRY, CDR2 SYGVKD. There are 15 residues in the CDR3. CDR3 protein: CAIRSGDTNTGELFF. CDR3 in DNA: TGTGCCATCAGGTCCGGTGACACAAACACCGGGGAGCTGTTTTTT.

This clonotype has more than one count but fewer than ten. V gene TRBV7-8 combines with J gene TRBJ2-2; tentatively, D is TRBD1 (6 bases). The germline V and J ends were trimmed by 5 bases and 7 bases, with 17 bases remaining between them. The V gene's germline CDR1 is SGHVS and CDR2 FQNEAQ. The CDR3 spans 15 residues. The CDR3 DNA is TGTGCCAGCAGCCCAGGGGTATGGAAGTTCGGGGAGCTGTTTTTT. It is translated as CASSPGVWKFGELFF.

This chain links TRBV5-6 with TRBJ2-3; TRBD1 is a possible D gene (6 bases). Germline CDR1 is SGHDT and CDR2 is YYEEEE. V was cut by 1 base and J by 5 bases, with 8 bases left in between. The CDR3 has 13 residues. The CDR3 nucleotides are TGTGCCAGCAGCTTGAAGGGGGTAGATACGCAGTATTTT. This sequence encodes CASSLKGVDTQYF.

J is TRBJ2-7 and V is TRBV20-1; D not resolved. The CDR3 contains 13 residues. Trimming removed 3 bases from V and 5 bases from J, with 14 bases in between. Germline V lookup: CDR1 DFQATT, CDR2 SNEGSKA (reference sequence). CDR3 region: CSARAEMGNEQYF. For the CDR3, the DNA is TGCAGTGCTAGGGCTGAAATGGGTAACGAGCAGTACTTC.

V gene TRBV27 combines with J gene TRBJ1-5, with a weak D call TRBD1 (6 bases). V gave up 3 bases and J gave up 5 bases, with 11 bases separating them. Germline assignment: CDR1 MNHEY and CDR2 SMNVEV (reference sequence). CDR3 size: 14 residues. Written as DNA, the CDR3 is TGTGCCAGCAGTTTGCGGGGGGCGTATCAGCCCCAGCATTTT. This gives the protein CASSLRGAYQPQHF.

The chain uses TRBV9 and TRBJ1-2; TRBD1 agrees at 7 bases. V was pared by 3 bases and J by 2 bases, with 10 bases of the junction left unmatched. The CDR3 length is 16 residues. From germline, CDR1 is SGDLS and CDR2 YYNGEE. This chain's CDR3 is CASSASLGGGNYGYTF. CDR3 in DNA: TGTGCCAGCAGCGCCTCTTTAGGAGGGGGCAACTATGGCTACACCTTC.

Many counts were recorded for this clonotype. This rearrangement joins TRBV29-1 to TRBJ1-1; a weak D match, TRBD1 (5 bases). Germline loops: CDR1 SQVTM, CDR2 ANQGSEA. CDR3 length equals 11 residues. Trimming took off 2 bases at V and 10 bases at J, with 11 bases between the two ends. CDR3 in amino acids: CSVESEGPAFF. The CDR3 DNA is TGCAGCGTTGAATCTGAGGGGCCAGCTTTCTTT.

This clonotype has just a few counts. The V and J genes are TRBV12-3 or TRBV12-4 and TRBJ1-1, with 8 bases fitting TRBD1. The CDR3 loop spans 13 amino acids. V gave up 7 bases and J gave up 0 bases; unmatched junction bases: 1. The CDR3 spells CASKDRVNTEAFF. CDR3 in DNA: TGTGCCAGCAAGGACAGGGTGAACACTGAAGCTTTCTTT.

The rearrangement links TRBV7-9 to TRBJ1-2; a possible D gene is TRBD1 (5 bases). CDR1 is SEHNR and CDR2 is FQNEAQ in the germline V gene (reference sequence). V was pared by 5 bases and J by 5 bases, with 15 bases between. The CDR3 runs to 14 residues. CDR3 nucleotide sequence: TGTGCCAGCAGCGGAACCGGGACCTTTTATGGCTACACCTTC. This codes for CASSGTGTFYGYTF.

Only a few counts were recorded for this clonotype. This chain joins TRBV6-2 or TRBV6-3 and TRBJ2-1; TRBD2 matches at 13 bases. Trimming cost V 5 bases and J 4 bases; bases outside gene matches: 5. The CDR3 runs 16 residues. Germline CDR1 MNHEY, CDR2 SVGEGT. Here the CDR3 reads CASSRPGLAGYNEQFF. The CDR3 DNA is TGTGCCAGCAGTAGACCGGGACTAGCGGGGTACAATGAGCAGTTCTTC.

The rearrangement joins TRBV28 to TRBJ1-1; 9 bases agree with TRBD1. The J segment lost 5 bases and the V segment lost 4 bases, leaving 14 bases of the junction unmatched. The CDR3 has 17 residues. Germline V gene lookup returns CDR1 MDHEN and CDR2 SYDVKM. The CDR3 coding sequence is TGTGCCAGCAGTTCCTCGGGACAGGGCGCCCCGGGGACTGAAGCTTTCTTT. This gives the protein CASSSSGQGAPGTEAFF.

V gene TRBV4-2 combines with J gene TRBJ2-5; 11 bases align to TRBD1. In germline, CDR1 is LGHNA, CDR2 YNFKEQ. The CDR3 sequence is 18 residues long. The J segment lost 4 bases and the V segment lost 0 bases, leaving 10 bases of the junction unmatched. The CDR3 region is CASSQELGGQGARETQYF. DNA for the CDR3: TGTGCCAGCAGCCAAGAATTAGGCGGACAGGGGGCTCGAGAGACCCAGTACTTC.

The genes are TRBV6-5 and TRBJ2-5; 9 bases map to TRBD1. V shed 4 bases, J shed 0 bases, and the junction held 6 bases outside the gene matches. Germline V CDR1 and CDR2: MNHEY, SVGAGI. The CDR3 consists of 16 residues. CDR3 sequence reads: CASSWGTGQYQETQYF. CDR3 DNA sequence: TGTGCCAGCAGTTGGGGGACAGGGCAGTACCAAGAGACCCAGTACTTC.

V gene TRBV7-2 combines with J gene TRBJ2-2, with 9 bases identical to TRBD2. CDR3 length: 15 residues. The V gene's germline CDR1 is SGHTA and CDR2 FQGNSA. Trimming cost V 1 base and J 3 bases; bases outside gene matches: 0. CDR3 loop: CASSLGTSDTGELFF. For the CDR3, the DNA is TGTGCCAGCAGCTTAGGGACTAGCGACACCGGGGAGCTGTTTTTT.

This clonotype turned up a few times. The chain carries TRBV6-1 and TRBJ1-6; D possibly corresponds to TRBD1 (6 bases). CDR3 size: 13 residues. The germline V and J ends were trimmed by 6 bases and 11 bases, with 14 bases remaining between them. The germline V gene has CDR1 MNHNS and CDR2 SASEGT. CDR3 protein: CASSRDIPAPLHF. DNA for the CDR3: TGTGCCAGCAGCAGGGACATTCCGGCACCCCTCCACTTT.

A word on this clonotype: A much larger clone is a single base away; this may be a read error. The CDR3 loop is CVSSLLTSGGAYPGELFF. For the CDR3, the DNA is TGTGTCAGCAGCTTATTAACTAGCGGGGGGGCCTACCCCGGGGAGCTGTTTTTT. This chain joins TRBV7-6 and TRBJ2-2; 13 bases map to TRBD2. The germline CDR1 and CDR2 sequences are SGHVS and FNYEAQ. The CDR3 is 18 residues long. Full variable domain (outside the CDR3, taken from reference TRBV7-6 and TRBJ2-2): GAGVSQSPRYKVTKRGQDVALRCDPISGHVSLYWYRQALGQGPEFLTYFNYEAQQDKSGLPNDRFSAERPEGSISTLTIQRTEQRDSAMYRCVSSLLTSGGAYPGELFFGEGSRLTVL.

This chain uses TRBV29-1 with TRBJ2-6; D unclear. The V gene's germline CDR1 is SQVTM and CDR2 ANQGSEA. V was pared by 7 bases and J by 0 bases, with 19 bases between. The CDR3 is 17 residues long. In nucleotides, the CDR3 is TGCAGCGCGTTAGTCGTTACGGACGGCTCTGGGGCCAACGTCCTGACTTTC. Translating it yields CSALVVTDGSGANVLTF.